These T cell receptor beta chains were read from a single sample in a study of regulatory T cells in long-lasting Graves disease. Each CDR3 protein is one row after TCRdb ran MiXCR on the multiplex PCR reads. The data contain a few hundred thousand distinct CDR3 sequences, 16% of them seen just once; the ten biggest clones take up about 23%. The same data also went into a second study, on T cells in Graves' hyperthyroidism and ophthalmopathy.

The source material was peripheral blood mononuclear cells (PBMCs), sampled at new diagnosis, from a patient treated with antithyroid drugs. These receptor sequences come from a woman aged 18-35 years with Graves disease. The CDR3 runs from the conserved cysteine through the conserved F or W. The D gene is left open where the match is weak. A row's size may be missing; if present it is once, few, many or a size class.

many,TRBV11-2,-,TRBJ2-3,TGTGCCAGCAGCTTAATGTCAGATACGCAGTATTTT,CASSLMSDTQYF
-,TRBV12-3/TRBV12-4,-,TRBJ1-4,TGTGCCAGCAGCGGGGGCGTCGATGAAAAACTGTTTTTT,CASSGGVDEKLFF
-,TRBV7-9,TRBD2,TRBJ2-1,TGTGCCAGCAGCTTAGCTAGTTCGGGACTAGCGGGGGGTGAGCAGTTCTTC,CASSLASSGLAGGEQFF
many,TRBV7-2,-,TRBJ2-5,TGTGCCAGCAGCCCACTTGGCGGCCAAGAGACCCAGTACTTC,CASSPLGGQETQYF
many,TRBV7-2,TRBD2,TRBJ2-4,TGTGCCAGCAGCTTAGAGGGGCTAGCGGACCACAAAAACATTCAGTACTTC,CASSLEGLADHKNIQYF
many,TRBV11-1,-,TRBJ2-1,TGTGCCAGCAGCCTTAGCTCGATCGGGGCGGAGCAGTTCTTC,CASSLSSIGAEQFF
many,TRBV5-1,-,TRBJ2-3,TGCGCCAGCAGCTTGGATATGTTAGCAGATACGCAGTATTTT,CASSLDMLADTQYF
many,TRBV6-4,-,TRBJ2-7,TGTGCCAGCAGTGACCCTTGGGGCCTTTGGGAGCAGTACTTC,CASSDPWGLWEQYF
few,TRBV7-2,TRBD2,TRBJ2-2,TGTGCCAGCACTCCGGGACTAGCGGGAGTCGGGGAGCTGTTTTTT,CASTPGLAGVGELFF
-,TRBV5-1,-,TRBJ2-2,TGCGCCAGCAGCTGGGGACTTACCGCGAACACCGGGGAGCTGTTTTTT,CASSWGLTANTGELFF
-,TRBV7-2,-,TRBJ2-2,TGTGCCAGCAGCTTTTTGGGTTTGGGCGGGGAGCTGTTTTTT,CASSFLGLGGELFF
few,TRBV19,-,TRBJ1-5,TGTGCCAGTAGTTGGGGAGGCAGGGCCAATCAGCCCCAGCATTTT,CASSWGGRANQPQHF
few,TRBV9,TRBD2,TRBJ2-5,TGTGCCAGCAGCGGCGGACTAGCCCCTATTCGGGGGCAAGAGACCCAGTACTTC,CASSGGLAPIRGQETQYF
many,TRBV11-2,-,TRBJ2-1,TGTGCCAGCAGCTTAGATGAGGGGGGTTACAATGAGCAGTTCTTC,CASSLDEGGYNEQFF
many,TRBV6-1,TRBD1,TRBJ1-3,TGTGCCAGCAGTGTGGGACAGGGTTATGGAAACACCATATATTTT,CASSVGQGYGNTIYF
few,TRBV9,-,TRBJ1-2,TGTGCCAGCAGCGTAGAATCCGGAGGTGGCTACACCTTC,CASSVESGGGYTF
many,TRBV20-1,TRBD2,TRBJ2-3,TGCAGTGCTCTACTTCCGGGACTAGCGGCCACAGATACGCAGTATTTT,CSALLPGLAATDTQYF
many,TRBV6-1,-,TRBJ2-7,TGTGCCAGCAGAAAGACAGGCTCCTACGAGCAGTACTTC,CASRKTGSYEQYF
many,TRBV2,-,TRBJ1-2,TGTGCCAGCAAACGGGAGGCCTATGGCTACACCTTC,CASKREAYGYTF
-,TRBV19,-,TRBJ1-2,TGTGCCAGTAGTGAATTCGGCAATACCCTCCAAACAACTAACTATGGCTACACCTTC,CASSEFGNTLQTTNYGYTF
few,TRBV18,-,TRBJ1-2,TGTGCCAGCTCACCAAAGGAGTTTGGCTACACCTTC,CASSPKEFGYTF
many,TRBV28,-,TRBJ1-2,TGTGCCAGCAGTACCCGCGGTTATGGCTACACCTTC,CASSTRGYGYTF
many,TRBV28,-,TRBJ1-1,TGTGCCAGCAGTTCAAGGGGGGGCACTGAAGCTTTCTTT,CASSSRGGTEAFF
few,TRBV4-1,-,TRBJ2-7,TGCGCCAGCAGCCAAGAGGGCACCCTAGGCAACGAGCAGTACTTC,CASSQEGTLGNEQYF
many,TRBV12-3/TRBV12-4,-,TRBJ2-2,TGTGCCAGCAGAGGTGGGGAGCTGTTTTTT,CASRGGELFF
many,TRBV28,-,TRBJ2-2,TGTGCCAGCAGTTTATTGGGGGCTACCTCGAACACCGGGGAGCTGTTTTTT,CASSLLGATSNTGELFF
few,TRBV12-3/TRBV12-4,-,TRBJ2-1,TGTGCCAGCAGTTCCCTGGAAAAAATTTACAATGAGCAGTTCTTC,CASSSLEKIYNEQFF
-,TRBV5-4,-,TRBJ2-3,TGTGCCAGCAGCTTTCAGAGTACAGATACGCAGTATTTT,CASSFQSTDTQYF
-,TRBV18,TRBD1,TRBJ2-2,TGTGCCAGCTCACTAAGACAGGGAACCGGGGAGCTGTTTTTT,CASSLRQGTGELFF
few,TRBV27,TRBD2,TRBJ2-3,TGTGCCAGCAGTCCCGGACTAGCGGCACCCCTTTTGGATACGCAGTATTTT,CASSPGLAAPLLDTQYF
-,TRBV11-3,TRBD2,TRBJ2-3,TGTGCCAGCAGCTCGGGACTAGGAGTAGATACGCAGTATTTT,CASSSGLGVDTQYF
many,TRBV6-9,TRBD2,TRBJ2-3,TGTGCCAGCAGTTACGTTCTAGCGGGACGCACAGATACGCAGTATTTT,CASSYVLAGRTDTQYF
few,TRBV12-3/TRBV12-4,-,TRBJ2-1,TGTGCCAGCAGTCAAATGCGACTGTACAATGAGCAGTTCTTC,CASSQMRLYNEQFF
many,TRBV6-2/TRBV6-3,-,TRBJ2-7,TGTGCCAGCAGTTGGGGGGCAAATTACGAGCAGTACTTC,CASSWGANYEQYF
many,TRBV29-1,-,TRBJ1-2,TGCAGCGGCGGGACTTCCAGCGGTGGCTACACCTTC,CSGGTSSGGYTF
few,TRBV10-3,-,TRBJ2-1,TGTGCCACTCGGGGTCCAGGTAATGAGCAGTTCTTC,CATRGPGNEQFF
many,TRBV28,-,TRBJ2-6,TGTGCCAGCAGTTTACGTAGCGCGACCTCTGGGGCCAACGTCCTGACTTTC,CASSLRSATSGANVLTF
many,TRBV30,TRBD2,TRBJ2-5,TGTGCCTGGAGGGGACTAGTTAGTTGGGAGACCCAGTACTTC,CAWRGLVSWETQYF
-,TRBV7-9,-,TRBJ2-1,TGTGCCAGCAGCTTGGGTCCCAGCTACAATGAGCAGTTCTTC,CASSLGPSYNEQFF
many,TRBV20-1,-,TRBJ2-7,TGCAGTGCTAGACCTGACACTACTAGACGCTACGAGCAGTACTTC,CSARPDTTRRYEQYF
many,TRBV7-9,TRBD2,TRBJ2-1,TGTGCCAGCAGCGTACTAGCGGGCTCCTACAATGAGCAGTTCTTC,CASSVLAGSYNEQFF
many,TRBV24-1,TRBD1,TRBJ2-7,TGTGCCACCAGTGATCCTGGGACAGTCTCCTACGAGCAGTACTTC,CATSDPGTVSYEQYF
-,TRBV12-3/TRBV12-4,-,TRBJ2-5,TGTGCCAGCAGTTTTGGGGGGAACGGAGAGACCCAGTACTTC,CASSFGGNGETQYF
-,TRBV12-3/TRBV12-4,TRBD2,TRBJ2-3,TGTGCCAGCAGTTTTCGTCTAGCGGAAAGCACAGATACGCAGTATTTT,CASSFRLAESTDTQYF
many,TRBV6-1,-,TRBJ1-4,TGTGCCAGCAAATTGGAAGGGACCCGTCCTAATGAAAAACTGTTTTTT,CASKLEGTRPNEKLFF
few,TRBV4-2,-,TRBJ2-5,TGTGCCAGCAGCCAAGACGGAATAGGAGGAGGGGAGACCCAGTACTTC,CASSQDGIGGGETQYF
few,TRBV7-3,TRBD2,TRBJ2-1,TGTGCCAGCAGCGCCTCCTCCGGGACTAGGACCTACAATGAGCAGTTCTTC,CASSASSGTRTYNEQFF
few,TRBV10-2,-,TRBJ1-1,TGCGCCAGCAGTGAGAGGGAGTGGAGCACTGAAGCTTTCTTT,CASSEREWSTEAFF
-,TRBV6-2/TRBV6-3,-,TRBJ1-1,TGTGCCAGCAGTTACAGCCAGCCCCAAACTGAAGCTTTCTTT,CASSYSQPQTEAFF
many,TRBV2,TRBD1,TRBJ2-7,TGTGCCAGCAGGAGACAGGGGGCGATCCAGGGGGAGCAGTACTTC,CASRRQGAIQGEQYF
many,TRBV11-2,-,TRBJ2-1,TGTGCCAGCAGCTTAGGTCCGGGAATTCCCTACAATGAGCAGTTCTTC,CASSLGPGIPYNEQFF
-,TRBV18,TRBD2,TRBJ2-4,TGTGCCAGCTCACCACCGGGCGGGAGCAACATTCAGTACTTC,CASSPPGGSNIQYF